This passage covers 26 T cell receptor beta chains from one sample sequenced in a study of blood T cell repertoires in COVID-19. Repertoires were generated with immunoSEQ multiplex PCR, while TCRdb's copy carries only in-frame clones and drops some. The sample yields 110,000 or so clones, approximately 80% seen once. The material sequenced was peripheral blood. These receptors were taken from a woman between 65 and 79 years old with acute or convalescent COVID-19.

The chain uses TRBV19 and TRBJ1-3, with D maybe TRBD1 (6 bases). The germline CDR1 and CDR2 sequences are LNHDA and SQIVND (reference sequence). This CDR3 has 17 residues. The ends were cut back, 0 bases at V and 14 bases at J, with 26 bases in the middle. Written as DNA, the CDR3 is TGTGCCAGTAGTATAGAGGGGGACACGGTACTCTGGAAACACCTATATTTT. Protein product: CASSIEGDTVLWKHLYF.

This chain uses TRBV6-6 with TRBJ1-1; the D gene is possibly TRBD1 (5 bases). CDR3 length: 16 residues. Germline V gives CDR1 MNHNY, CDR2 SVGAGI (reference sequence). The V and J ends lost 5 bases and 0 bases respectively, with 16 bases between them. The CDR3 nucleotides are TGTGCCAGCAGTCGAGGGGCAAGCCTCATGAACACTGAAGCTTTCTTT. This encodes CASSRGASLMNTEAFF.

The rearrangement joins TRBV13 to TRBJ2-3; 7 bases are a match to TRBD2. This CDR3 has 15 amino acids. The J segment lost 3 bases and the V segment lost 5 bases, leaving 8 bases of the junction unmatched. Germline CDR1 and CDR2: PRHDT and FYEKMQ (reference sequence). Written as DNA, the CDR3 is TGTGCCAGCAGCCCCAACCTAGCGGCAACAGATACGCAGTATTTT. The encoded protein is CASSPNLAATDTQYF.

The chain employs TRBV29-1 and TRBJ1-2; tentatively, D is TRBD1 (5 bases). The CDR3 loop spans 12 amino acids. V was trimmed by 2 bases and J by 5 bases, leaving 9 bases between them. Germline values: CDR1 SQVTM, CDR2 ANQGSEA. The CDR3 loop reads CSVERDSYGYTF. CDR3 nucleotide sequence: TGCAGCGTTGAACGGGACTCTTATGGCTACACCTTC.

The J gene is TRBJ1-1, the V gene TRBV3-1 (or the pseudogene TRBV3-2); a possible D gene is TRBD1 (6 bases). Trimming left V 7 bases short and J 1 base short, with 13 bases between. The germline CDR1 and CDR2 sequences are LGHDT and YNNKEL (reference sequence). The CDR3 spans 14 residues. The CDR3 DNA sequence: TGTGCCAGCACCCCGGGACAAACGAACACTGAAGCTTTCTTT. Translated: CASTPGQTNTEAFF.

V and J are TRBV6-6 and TRBJ1-2; D remains unclear. CDR1 is MNHNY and CDR2 is SVGAGI in the germline V gene (reference sequence). Trimming stripped 4 bases from V and 3 bases from J, with 9 bases between. The CDR3 covers 13 residues. In DNA, the CDR3 is TGTGCCAGCAGTTCAACGGGTGACTATGGCTACACCTTC. Amino acid sequence: CASSSTGDYGYTF.

The rearrangement uses TRBV15 and TRBJ2-7; 8 positions agree with TRBD1. There are 12 residues in the CDR3. The ends lost 5 bases at V and 6 bases at J; junction bases unmatched: 3. The germline V gene encodes CDR1 LNHNV and CDR2 YYDKDF (reference sequence). The CDR3 region is CATSLDRGEQYF. Written as DNA, the CDR3 is TGTGCCACCAGCCTCGACAGGGGCGAGCAGTACTTC.

V gene TRBV18 combines with J gene TRBJ2-6; possible D gene TRBD2, 5 bases. From germline, CDR1 is KGHSH and CDR2 LQKENI. This CDR3 is built from 15 residues. V was pared by 2 bases and J by 2 bases, with 7 bases between. In nucleotides, the CDR3 is TGTGCCAGCTCACCATACGGGGCTGGGGCCAACGTCCTGACTTTC. It is translated as CASSPYGAGANVLTF.

The chain is built from TRBV10-1 and TRBJ1-6, with D maybe TRBD1 (6 bases). V was shortened by 7 bases and J by 2 bases, with 18 bases between the two germline ends. In germline, CDR1 is WNHNN, CDR2 SYGVQD (reference sequence). The CDR3 covers 17 residues. In DNA form, the CDR3 reads TGCGCCAGCACCAAAAGGGAGGGGGGGGCCTATAATTCACCCCTCCACTTT. Its translation: CASTKREGGAYNSPLHF.

This rearrangement joins TRBV30 to TRBJ1-4; TRBD1 matches 7 bases. The germline V gene has CDR1 GTSNPN and CDR2 SVGIG (reference sequence). With V trimmed by 1 base and J by 8 bases, 13 bases remained unmatched. CDR3 length: 16 amino acids. For the CDR3, the DNA is TGTGCCTGGAGTGATCACGCGACAGGGATGGGCGAAAAACTGTTTTTT. This codes for CAWSDHATGMGEKLFF.

This clone was counted once. V is TRBV10-3 and J is TRBJ1-2; D is perhaps TRBD1 (5 bases). Looked up from germline, CDR1 is ENHRY and CDR2 is SYGVKD. Trimming cost V 7 bases and J 7 bases, with 13 bases left between them. This CDR3 is built from 12 residues. The CDR3 region has the DNA TGTGCCATCACCGGGGGTTCCGGTGGCTACACCTTC. Translation: CAITGGSGGYTF.

This clone appeared a few times. The chain joins TRBV9 to TRBJ2-1; a possible D gene is TRBD1 (6 bases). V dropped 3 bases and J dropped 8 bases, with 9 bases sitting between them. Germline CDR1 and CDR2: SGDLS and YYNGEE. The CDR3 loop spans 12 amino acids. CDR3 amino acids: CASSARGYEQFF. The CDR3 nucleotides read TGTGCCAGCAGCGCCAGGGGATATGAGCAGTTCTTC.

The CDR3 bases are TGTGCCAGCAGCTCCCCGCGGGGGGTAGGCTACACCTTC. It yields the protein CASSSPRGVGYTF. V and J are TRBV7-2 and TRBJ1-2, with a possible D match to TRBD1 (5 bases). This CDR3 region has 13 residues. Germline V gene data show CDR1 as SGHTA and CDR2 as FQGNSA. V was pared by 4 bases and J by 8 bases, with 14 bases between. Together with reference TRBV7-2 and TRBJ1-2, the CDR3 gives the full variable domain: GAGVSQSPSNKVTEKGKDVELRCDPISGHTALYWYRQSLGQGLEFLIYFQGNSAPDKSGLPSDRFSAERTGGSVSTLTIQRTQQEDSAVYLCASSSPRGVGYTFGSGTRLTVV.

The rearrangement uses TRBV3-1 (or the pseudogene TRBV3-2) and TRBJ1-4; D possibly corresponds to TRBD1 (6 bases). The CDR3 loop spans 17 amino acids. CDR1 is LGHDT and CDR2 is YNNKEL in the germline V gene (reference sequence). V gave up 6 bases and J gave up 0 bases, with 17 bases separating them. The chain's CDR3 is CASSGTPTSTTNEKLFF. CDR3 DNA: TGTGCCAGCAGTGGGACACCAACAAGTACAACTAATGAAAAACTGTTTTTT.

The chain uses TRBV30 and TRBJ2-3; 12 bases match TRBD2. V shed 5 bases and J 4 bases; nucleotides not matched to a gene: 4. The CDR3 totals 14 residues. Germline CDR1 is GTSNPN and CDR2 is SVGIG (reference sequence). The CDR3 region has the DNA TGTGCCTGGGCGACTAGCGGGAGTTCAGATACGCAGTATTTT. This sequence encodes CAWATSGSSDTQYF.

The CDR3 coding sequence is TGTGCCAGCAGCACCCTGTGGTTCGGAAGCGGCTACAATGTGGAGCAGTTCTTC. It encodes CASSTLWFGSGYNVEQFF. V usage is TRBV7-2 and J usage is TRBJ2-1; TRBD2 is a possible D gene (5 bases). CDR1 is SGHTA, CDR2 FQGNSA, per germline. This CDR3 comprises 18 residues. Trimming removed 5 bases from V and 10 bases from J, with 30 bases in between.

This clone has a handful of counts. The gene calls are TRBV9 and TRBJ1-4; D might be TRBD1 (5 bases). Germline V gene sequence: CDR1 SGDLS, CDR2 YYNGEE. This CDR3 has 14 amino acids. V lost 3 bases and J 8 bases, leaving 14 bases between the germline ends. In nucleotides, the CDR3 is TGTGCCAGCAGCGCCAACCATGGGGGGGAAAAACTGTTTTTT. Protein sequence: CASSANHGGEKLFF. Drawing the rest from reference TRBV9 and TRBJ1-4, the complete variable domain is DSGVTQTPKHLITATGQRVTLRCSPRSGDLSVYWYQQSLDQGLQFLIQYYNGEERAKGNILERFSAQQFPDLHSELNLSSLELGDSALYFCASSANHGGEKLFFGSGTQLSVL.

This chain links TRBV11-2 with TRBJ2-7; TRBD2 matches 8 bases. In germline, CDR1 is SGHAT, CDR2 FQNNGV. The CDR3 runs to 13 residues. V dropped 10 bases and J dropped 3; count of bases not matched to a gene: 8. CDR3 amino acids: CATGGAEHYEQYF. For the CDR3, the DNA is TGTGCCACCGGGGGGGCGGAACACTACGAGCAGTACTTC.

A few counts support this clone. The rearrangement uses TRBV7-2 and TRBJ1-2; TRBD1 might be the D (5 bases). Trimming stripped 3 bases from V and 0 bases from J, with 8 bases between. Germline CDR1 and CDR2: SGHTA and FQGNSA. This CDR3 is built from 14 residues. CDR3 in DNA: TGTGCCAGCAGCTTCGGGGGAGCTAACTATGGCTACACCTTC. Protein product: CASSFGGANYGYTF.

The J gene is TRBJ2-5, the V gene TRBV10-1; TRBD1 agrees at 10 bases. The CDR3 totals 14 residues. The germline V gene has CDR1 WNHNN and CDR2 SYGVQD (reference sequence). V lost 6 bases to trimming and J lost 5 bases; unmatched junction nucleotides: 6. The CDR3 is CASRGQGLGETQYF. For the CDR3, the DNA is TGCGCCAGCAGGGGACAGGGGTTGGGGGAGACCCAGTACTTC.

This chain connects TRBV6-5 to TRBJ1-6; 8 bases agree with TRBD1. The germline V gene has CDR1 MNHEY and CDR2 SVGAGI. CDR3 length equals 13 residues. Germline trimming cut 4 bases from V and 10 bases from J; bases unmatched to any gene: 3. This CDR3 reads CASSLDRGSPLHF. Here the CDR3 DNA reads TGTGCCAGCAGTTTAGACAGGGGATCACCCCTCCACTTT.

This chain connects TRBV4-2 to TRBJ2-7; 11 positions match TRBD2. This CDR3 has 17 amino acids. The germline gives CDR1 LGHNA, CDR2 YNFKEQ. J lost 2 bases, V lost 0 bases, and 6 bases had no gene match. The CDR3 sequence: CASSQDPGLAAPYEQYF. The CDR3 region has the DNA TGTGCCAGCAGCCAAGATCCGGGACTAGCGGCTCCCTACGAGCAGTACTTC.

The rearrangement links TRBV5-4 to TRBJ2-5, with 9 bases that match TRBD1. The CDR3 runs 14 residues. Germline trimming cut 3 bases from V and 6 bases from J; bases unmatched to any gene: 6. CDR1 SGHNT and CDR2 YYREEE come from the germline V gene (reference sequence). CDR3 in amino acids: CASSYRDRVKTQYF. CDR3 nucleotide sequence: TGTGCCAGCAGCTACAGGGACAGGGTAAAGACCCAGTACTTC.

The genes are TRBV7-8 and TRBJ2-2; 7 bases fit TRBD1. There are 16 residues in the CDR3. Germline CDR1 and CDR2: SGHVS and FQNEAQ. V gave up 3 bases and J gave up 2 bases; unmatched junction bases: 6. The CDR3 region is CASSLLGQKNTGELFF. The CDR3 coding sequence is TGTGCCAGCAGCTTGCTGGGACAGAAAAACACCGGGGAGCTGTTTTTT.

This chain uses TRBV6-5 with TRBJ2-1, with TRBD1 matching 10 bases. J lost 8 bases, V lost 7 bases, and 11 bases had no gene match. CDR3 size: 15 residues. Germline assignment: CDR1 MNHEY and CDR2 SVGAGI. The CDR3 DNA is TGTGCCAGCAATCCCGGTGGGACAGGGGCGGATGAGCAGTTCTTC. This codes for CASNPGGTGADEQFF.

V gene TRBV6-5 combines with J gene TRBJ2-1; unclear D gene. The CDR3 is 13 amino acids. CDR1 is MNHEY, CDR2 SVGAGI, per germline. The V and J ends lost 6 bases and 9 bases respectively, with 15 bases between them. The CDR3 here is CASSRGASGEQFF. The CDR3 DNA reads TGTGCCAGCAGCCGAGGAGCGTCGGGTGAGCAGTTCTTC.